The 7 T cell receptor beta chains presented below share a single source sample, sequenced in a study of blood T cell repertoires in COVID-19. Some clones are missing from TCRdb's copy, which holds only in-frame ones; the method was immunoSEQ multiplex PCR. The sample consists of approximately 130,000 clones, about 80% of them appearing once. Specimen: peripheral blood. Source of these receptors: a human donor in a cohort sampled during active COVID-19.

This clone was counted only a few times. The V gene is TRBV5-4, the J gene TRBJ2-7; 9 nucleotides agree with TRBD1. The length of the CDR3 is 14 residues. V was clipped by 3 bases and J by 2 bases; unmatched bases: 3. Germline-derived CDR1 and CDR2 are SGHNT and YYREEE (reference sequence). The CDR3 protein is CASSSGQGPYEQYF. Written as DNA, the CDR3 is TGTGCCAGCAGCTCGGGACAGGGCCCCTACGAGCAGTACTTC.

The V call is TRBV9, the J call TRBJ2-5; D remains ambiguous. The CDR3 runs 14 residues. The V gene's germline CDR1 is SGDLS and CDR2 YYNGEE. The V end lost 0 bases, the J end lost 2 bases, and 8 bases lay between the germline ends. CDR3 protein: CASSVGQVQETQYF. CDR3 DNA: TGTGCCAGCAGCGTAGGGCAAGTGCAAGAGACCCAGTACTTC.

This sequence joins TRBV19 and TRBJ2-7, with TRBD1 matching over 8 bases. Germline V CDR1 and CDR2: LNHDA, SQIVND (reference sequence). J gave up 0 bases and V 4 bases, and 8 bases lay outside the gene matches. The length of the CDR3 is 16 residues. CDR3 sequence: CASSTHTGGSSYEQYF. Written as DNA, the CDR3 is TGTGCCAGTAGTACCCACACAGGGGGGAGCTCCTACGAGCAGTACTTC.

The gene calls are TRBV19 and TRBJ2-6; TRBD1 matches 10 bases. The CDR3 runs 19 residues. The V segment lost 8 bases and the J segment 1 base; nucleotides outside the gene matches: 14. Germline V gene sequence: CDR1 LNHDA, CDR2 SQIVND (reference sequence). Here the CDR3 DNA reads TGTGCCAGTGGAACGACAGGGGGCTTCACGGTATCTGGGGCCAACGTCCTGACTTTC. Its protein is CASGTTGGFTVSGANVLTF.

This clone has at least ten counts. The chain couples TRBV5-1 to TRBJ1-1; 8 positions match TRBD1. This CDR3 is built from 12 residues. V gave up 4 bases and J gave up 10 bases; unmatched junction bases: 6. CDR1 SGHRS and CDR2 YFSETQ come from the germline V gene. CDR3 nucleotides: TGCGCCAGCAGCCCAGGACAGGGCCCAGCTTTCTTT. Protein sequence: CASSPGQGPAFF.

The V and J genes are TRBV30 and TRBJ2-5; TRBD1 matches at 8 bases. The CDR3 sequence is 15 residues long. In germline, CDR1 is GTSNPN, CDR2 SVGIG (reference sequence). After removal of 2 bases from V and 4 bases from J, the junction contained 9 bases not matched to a gene. The CDR3 nucleotides read TGTGCCTGGAGTATGGGACAGGTTGGGGCAGAGACCCAGTACTTC. Translating gives CAWSMGQVGAETQYF.

The V gene is TRBV5-1, the J gene TRBJ2-3; 12 bases are a match to TRBD2. The junction had 12 bases not matched to a gene; V was cut back by 1 base and J by 6 bases. This CDR3 comprises 18 residues. Per the germline V gene, CDR1 is SGHRS and CDR2 is YFSETQ. CDR3 amino acids: CASSLHSTLAGGVDTQYF. The CDR3 DNA reads as TGCGCCAGCAGCTTGCACTCCACACTAGCGGGGGGCGTTGATACGCAGTATTTT.